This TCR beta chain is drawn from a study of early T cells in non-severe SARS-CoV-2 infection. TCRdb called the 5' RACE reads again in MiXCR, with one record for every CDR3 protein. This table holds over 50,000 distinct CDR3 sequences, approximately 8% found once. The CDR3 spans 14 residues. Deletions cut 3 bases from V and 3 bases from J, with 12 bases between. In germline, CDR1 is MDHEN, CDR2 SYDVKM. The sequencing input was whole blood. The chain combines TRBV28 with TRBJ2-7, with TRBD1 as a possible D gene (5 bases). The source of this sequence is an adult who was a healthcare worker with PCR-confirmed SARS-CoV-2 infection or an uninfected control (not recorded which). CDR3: CASSLARVDYEQYF. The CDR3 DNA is TGTGCCAGCAGTTTGGCCAGGGTAGACTACGAGCAGTACTTC.